The clone carrying this T cell receptor beta chain was counted only a few times. What it recognizes is unknown. The data were obtained in a study of human T cells and chemical hapten exposure. In the study overall: Variability of per-sample TCR yields stemmed mainly from small differences in pooled library volume. Study findings and constraints: Patch test score showed a positive correlation with PT1 expanded TCR counts.

Individual cDNA molecules had unique molecular identifiers attached to them by the library. TCRdb independently ran MiXCR on the RACE reads; one entry per CDR3 protein. The data show around 340,000 distinct CDR3 sequences, 5.5% to 8% seen once. Time point: patch test 1, 2 weeks after DPC sensitization. Described treatment: therapeutic diphenylcyclopropenone sensitization with weekly scalp DPC. Total RNA was isolated from unfractionated whole blood. This clonotype was sampled from a woman between 18 and 30 years old with alopecia areata. Some clones in this sample may be carry-over from other donors' samples. Here the sequenced sample was whole blood, taken in connection with sensitization to the hapten diphenylcyclopropenone (DPC).

The CDR3 sequence: CSARTGSGAKQPQHF. Written as DNA, the CDR3 is TGCAGTGCTAGAACGGGGTCGGGGGCGAAACAGCCCCAGCATTTT. The chain combines TRBV20-1 with TRBJ1-5; TRBD1 might be the D (6 bases). The CDR3 is made up of 15 amino acids. The germline V gene has CDR1 DFQATT and CDR2 SNEGSKA (reference sequence). The V end lost 2 bases, the J end lost 7 bases, and 18 bases lay between the germline ends.